This T cell receptor (beta chain) was identified in a study of cytomegalovirus exposure and HLA in healthy donors. With 60 Vbeta and 13 Jbeta primers, the PCR was carried out. Sequencing used immunoSEQ multiplex PCR; TCRdb keeps in-frame clones, though not all of them. The sample has roughly 100,000 clones; roughly three quarters are singletons. The CDR3 is 15 amino acids. The germline V gene has CDR1 SGHTA and CDR2 FQGNSA. V shed 4 bases, J shed 2 bases, and the junction held 5 bases outside the gene matches. For this clone: What it recognizes is unknown.

Study-wide results and limits: A later analysis found TCR association rates differed by HLA locus, highest for DRB1 and lowest for HLA-C.

This clonotype was obtained from a woman aged 60-70 years in good health and CMV-seronegative. Sequenced material: PBMCs. The chain employs TRBV7-2 and TRBJ2-7, with TRBD1 matching over 10 bases. In nucleotides, the CDR3 is TGTGCCAGCAGCTCTCAGGGACAGGGGACCTACGAGCAGTACTTC. Amino acids: CASSSQGQGTYEQYF. The full variable domain, in which reference TRBV7-2 and TRBJ2-7 provide the parts outside the CDR3, is GAGVSQSPSNKVTEKGKDVELRCDPISGHTALYWYRQSLGQGLEFLIYFQGNSAPDKSGLPSDRFSAERTGGSVSTLTIQRTQQEDSAVYLCASSSQGQGTYEQYFGPGTRLTVT.